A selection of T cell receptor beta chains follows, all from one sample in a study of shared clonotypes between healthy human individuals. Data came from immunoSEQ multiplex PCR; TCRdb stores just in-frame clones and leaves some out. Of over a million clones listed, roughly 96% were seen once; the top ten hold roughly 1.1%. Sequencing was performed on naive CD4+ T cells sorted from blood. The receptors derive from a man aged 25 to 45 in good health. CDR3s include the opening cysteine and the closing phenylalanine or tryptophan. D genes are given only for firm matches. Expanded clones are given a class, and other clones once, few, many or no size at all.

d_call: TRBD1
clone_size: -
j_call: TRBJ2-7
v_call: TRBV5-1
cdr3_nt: TGCGCCAGCAGCTTGGAACAGGGGACGGGGCAGTACTTC
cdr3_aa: CASSLEQGTGQYF

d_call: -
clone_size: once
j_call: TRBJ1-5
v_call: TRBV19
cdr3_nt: TGTGCCAGTAGCACTTCTATCGATTCGTATCAGCCCCAGCATTTT
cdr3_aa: CASSTSIDSYQPQHF

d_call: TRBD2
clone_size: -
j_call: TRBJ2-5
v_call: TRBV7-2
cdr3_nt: TGTGCCAGCAGCTTAGGAGGTAGCGGGGCTCAAGAGACCCAGTACTTC
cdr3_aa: CASSLGGSGAQETQYF

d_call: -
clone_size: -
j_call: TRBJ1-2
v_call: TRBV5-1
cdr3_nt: TGCGCCAGCAGCTTGGGTAAGGAGGGCTACACCTTC
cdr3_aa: CASSLGKEGYTF

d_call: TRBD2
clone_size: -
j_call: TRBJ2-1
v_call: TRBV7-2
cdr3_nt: TGTGCCAGCAGCTCCGGACTAGCGGGAGCCGGCGATGAGCAGTTCTTC
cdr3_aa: CASSSGLAGAGDEQFF

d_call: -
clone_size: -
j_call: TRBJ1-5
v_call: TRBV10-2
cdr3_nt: TGCGCCAGCAGTGAGGTGGGGGCTTTTAGCAATCAGCCCCAGCATTTT
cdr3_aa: CASSEVGAFSNQPQHF

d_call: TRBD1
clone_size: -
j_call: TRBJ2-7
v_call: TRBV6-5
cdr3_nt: TGTGCCAGCAGTCTACAGGGGGCCTCAACCTACGAGCAGTACTTC
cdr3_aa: CASSLQGASTYEQYF

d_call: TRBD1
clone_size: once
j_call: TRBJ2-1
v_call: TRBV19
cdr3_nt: TGTGCCAGTAGTAGAGCGACAGGGGGGTTGTTTAATGAGCAGTTCTTC
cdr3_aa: CASSRATGGLFNEQFF

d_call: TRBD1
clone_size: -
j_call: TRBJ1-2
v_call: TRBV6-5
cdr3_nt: TGTGCCAGCAGTTACTCGAAAACAGGGGGTAACTATGGCTACACCTTC
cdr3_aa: CASSYSKTGGNYGYTF

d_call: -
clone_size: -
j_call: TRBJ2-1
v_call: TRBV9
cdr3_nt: TGTGCCAGCAGCGTAGGTCCCAGCGGCTACAATGAGCAGTTCTTC
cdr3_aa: CASSVGPSGYNEQFF

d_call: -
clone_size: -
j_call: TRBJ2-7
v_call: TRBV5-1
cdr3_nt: TGCGCCAGCAGCTCGGTGACTAGCTCCTACGAGCAGTACTTC
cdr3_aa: CASSSVTSSYEQYF

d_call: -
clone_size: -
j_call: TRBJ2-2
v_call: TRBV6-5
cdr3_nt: TGTGCCATAAAAAGAACCGGGGCGAACACCGGGGAGCTGTTTTTT
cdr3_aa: CAIKRTGANTGELFF

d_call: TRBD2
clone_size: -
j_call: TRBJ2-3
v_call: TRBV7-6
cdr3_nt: TGTGCCAGCAGCGCCTATAGCGGGAGGCTTACAGATACGCAGTATTTT
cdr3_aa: CASSAYSGRLTDTQYF

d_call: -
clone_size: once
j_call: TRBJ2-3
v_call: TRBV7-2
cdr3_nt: TGTGCCAGCAGCTCAAGGAGGACGCGAACGCAGTATTTT
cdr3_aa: CASSSRRTRTQYF

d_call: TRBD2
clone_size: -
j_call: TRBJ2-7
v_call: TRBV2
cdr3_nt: TGTGCCAGCAGTGTGACTAGCGGGCTATCTGGGGGCTACGAGCAGTACTTC
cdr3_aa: CASSVTSGLSGGYEQYF

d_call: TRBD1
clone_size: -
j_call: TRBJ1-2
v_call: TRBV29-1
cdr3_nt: TGCAGCGTCCGAAGGGGGACAGGGCTCGATGGCTACACCTTC
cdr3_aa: CSVRRGTGLDGYTF

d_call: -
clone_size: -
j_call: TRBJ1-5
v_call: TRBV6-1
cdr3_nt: TGTGCCAGCAGTGAACAACCCGGGAATCAGCCCCAGCATTTT
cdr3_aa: CASSEQPGNQPQHF